A selection of T cell receptor beta chains follows, all from one sample in a study of T cell changes during pregnancy in multiple sclerosis. Generated by immunoSEQ multiplex PCR, the TCRdb table keeps only in-frame clones and is missing some. This table has about 41,000 clones, 90% to 95% appearing once. This sample comprised CD8+ T cells from peripheral blood mononuclear cells, obtained in the third trimester of pregnancy. These receptors were obtained from a female donor with multiple sclerosis, enrolled in a pregnancy study. Each CDR3 is given with its conserved first and last residue. Fields, in order: V gene, clone size, J gene, D gene, CDR3 protein, CDR3 DNA. D genes are given only for firm matches. Part of the rows lack a size; the others show once, few, many or a class for expanded clones.

v_gene: TRBV27; abundance: NA; j_gene: TRBJ2-7; d_gene: TRBD1; CDR3aa: CASSWEQPGGPSYEQYF; CDR3nt: TGTGCCAGCAGTTGGGAGCAACCAGGGGGTCCATCCTACGAGCAGTACTTC
v_gene: TRBV29-1; abundance: NA; j_gene: TRBJ2-5; d_gene: TRBD2; CDR3aa: CSVGGTSGRSWETQYF; CDR3nt: TGCAGCGTTGGGGGGACTAGCGGGAGAAGTTGGGAGACCCAGTACTTC
v_gene: TRBV6-1; abundance: NA; j_gene: TRBJ1-4; d_gene: TRBD1; CDR3aa: CASSEKWGQGDPLWFF; CDR3nt: TGTGCCAGCAGTGAAAAATGGGGCCAGGGGGACCCCTTGTGGTTTTTT
v_gene: TRBV29-1; abundance: NA; j_gene: TRBJ2-2; d_gene: NA; CDR3aa: CSVDHPTGELFF; CDR3nt: TGCAGCGTTGATCATCCCACCGGGGAGCTGTTTTTT
v_gene: TRBV13; abundance: NA; j_gene: TRBJ1-3; d_gene: NA; CDR3aa: CASSPGTTNTIYF; CDR3nt: TGTGCCAGCAGCCCCGGGACAACCAACACCATATATTTT
v_gene: TRBV6-5; abundance: NA; j_gene: TRBJ1-1; d_gene: NA; CDR3aa: CASSYSSTVNTEAFF; CDR3nt: TGTGCCAGCAGTTACTCGAGCACGGTGAACACTGAAGCTTTCTTT
v_gene: TRBV29-1; abundance: NA; j_gene: TRBJ2-7; d_gene: TRBD1; CDR3aa: CSVNTGGYEQYF; CDR3nt: TGCAGCGTCAACACAGGGGGCTACGAGCAGTACTTC
v_gene: TRBV29-1; abundance: many; j_gene: TRBJ2-3; d_gene: TRBD2; CDR3aa: CSVEGSSGSIPDTQYF; CDR3nt: TGCAGCGTTGAAGGGTCGAGCGGGAGTATCCCAGATACGCAGTATTTT
v_gene: TRBV28; abundance: NA; j_gene: TRBJ1-1; d_gene: NA; CDR3aa: CASSSQGYVNTEAFF; CDR3nt: TGTGCCAGCAGTTCACAGGGTTACGTGAACACTGAAGCTTTCTTT
v_gene: TRBV14; abundance: NA; j_gene: TRBJ1-2; d_gene: NA; CDR3aa: CASSREGAGWYGYTF; CDR3nt: TGTGCCAGCAGCCGGGAAGGGGCAGGATGGTATGGCTACACCTTC
v_gene: TRBV18; abundance: NA; j_gene: TRBJ2-3; d_gene: NA; CDR3aa: CASSPRLSTDTQYF; CDR3nt: TGTGCCAGCTCACCACGCCTGAGTACAGATACGCAGTATTTT
v_gene: TRBV27; abundance: NA; j_gene: TRBJ2-1; d_gene: NA; CDR3aa: CASSRTKNEQFF; CDR3nt: TGTGCCAGCAGCCGGACAAAGAATGAGCAGTTCTTC
v_gene: TRBV4-1; abundance: NA; j_gene: TRBJ1-5; d_gene: NA; CDR3aa: CASSLRQNSNQPQHF; CDR3nt: TGCGCCAGCAGCCTCAGGCAAAATAGCAATCAGCCCCAGCATTTT
v_gene: TRBV5-1; abundance: NA; j_gene: TRBJ2-3; d_gene: TRBD2; CDR3aa: CASSGLAGEDTQYF; CDR3nt: TGCGCCAGCAGTGGACTAGCGGGAGAGGATACGCAGTATTTT
v_gene: TRBV5-4; abundance: NA; j_gene: TRBJ2-3; d_gene: TRBD2; CDR3aa: CASSLGGTSTVDTQYF; CDR3nt: TGTGCCAGCAGCTTGGGAGGGACTAGCACAGTAGATACGCAGTATTTT
v_gene: TRBV7-9; abundance: NA; j_gene: TRBJ2-3; d_gene: TRBD2; CDR3aa: CASSQLAGSTDTQYF; CDR3nt: TGTGCCAGCAGCCAATTAGCGGGATCCACAGATACGCAGTATTTT
v_gene: TRBV28; abundance: few; j_gene: TRBJ1-5; d_gene: NA; CDR3aa: CASSPLGAAPYDNQPQHF; CDR3nt: TGTGCCAGCAGTCCCCTGGGGGCAGCCCCTTATGACAATCAGCCCCAGCATTTT
v_gene: TRBV9; abundance: NA; j_gene: TRBJ2-7; d_gene: TRBD2; CDR3aa: CASSPQRGAYEQYF; CDR3nt: TGTGCCAGCAGCCCGCAGCGGGGGGCCTACGAGCAGTACTTC
v_gene: TRBV25-1; abundance: NA; j_gene: TRBJ1-4; d_gene: NA; CDR3aa: CASSGYREGLFF; CDR3nt: TGTGCCAGCAGTGGTTACAGGGAGGGACTGTTTTTT
v_gene: TRBV5-4; abundance: NA; j_gene: TRBJ1-1; d_gene: TRBD1; CDR3aa: CASSWGQGARDTEAFF; CDR3nt: TGTGCCAGCAGCTGGGGACAGGGGGCGCGGGACACTGAAGCTTTCTTT
v_gene: TRBV27; abundance: NA; j_gene: TRBJ1-1; d_gene: NA; CDR3aa: CASSLNPGGRGTFF; CDR3nt: TGTGCCAGCAGCTTAAATCCTGGGGGACGCGGGACTTTCTTT
v_gene: TRBV14; abundance: NA; j_gene: TRBJ2-1; d_gene: TRBD2; CDR3aa: CASSQDWRAGDEQFF; CDR3nt: TGTGCCAGCAGCCAAGACTGGAGGGCGGGAGACGAGCAGTTCTTC
v_gene: TRBV6-5; abundance: NA; j_gene: TRBJ2-7; d_gene: TRBD1; CDR3aa: CASSPTGNIYEQYF; CDR3nt: TGTGCCAGCAGTCCGACAGGGAATATCTACGAGCAGTACTTC
v_gene: TRBV11-2; abundance: NA; j_gene: TRBJ2-1; d_gene: TRBD1; CDR3aa: CASSLDQIQGATYNEQFF; CDR3nt: TGTGCCAGCAGCTTAGACCAGATTCAGGGGGCCACCTACAATGAGCAGTTCTTC
v_gene: TRBV2; abundance: NA; j_gene: TRBJ2-3; d_gene: NA; CDR3aa: CASSALTGASTDTQYF; CDR3nt: TGTGCCAGCAGTGCCCTAACCGGAGCTAGCACAGATACGCAGTATTTT
v_gene: TRBV5-5; abundance: NA; j_gene: TRBJ2-3; d_gene: TRBD1; CDR3aa: CASSPQGDGTDTQYF; CDR3nt: TGTGCCAGCAGCCCCCAGGGGGACGGCACAGATACGCAGTATTTT
v_gene: TRBV30; abundance: NA; j_gene: TRBJ2-3; d_gene: NA; CDR3aa: CAWSPADTQYF; CDR3nt: TGTGCCTGGAGTCCTGCAGATACGCAGTATTTT
v_gene: TRBV27; abundance: once; j_gene: TRBJ2-1; d_gene: TRBD2; CDR3aa: CASSLAGGNDNEQFF; CDR3nt: TGTGCCAGCAGTCTGGCGGGAGGAAACGACAATGAGCAGTTCTTC
v_gene: TRBV7-9; abundance: NA; j_gene: TRBJ2-3; d_gene: NA; CDR3aa: CASSVDSFLGTDTQYF; CDR3nt: TGTGCCAGCAGCGTAGACAGTTTCCTCGGCACAGATACGCAGTATTTT
v_gene: TRBV28; abundance: once; j_gene: TRBJ1-5; d_gene: NA; CDR3aa: CASSPPGLKGNQPQHF; CDR3nt: TGTGCCAGCAGTCCTCCGGGACTCAAAGGCAATCAGCCCCAGCATTTT
v_gene: TRBV7-2; abundance: NA; j_gene: TRBJ2-7; d_gene: NA; CDR3aa: CASSLEPGIYYEQYF; CDR3nt: TGTGCCAGCAGCTTAGAACCCGGGATTTACTACGAGCAGTACTTC
v_gene: TRBV27; abundance: NA; j_gene: TRBJ2-3; d_gene: NA; CDR3aa: CASSSPDTQYF; CDR3nt: TGTGCCAGCAGTTCCCCGGATACGCAGTATTTT
v_gene: TRBV28; abundance: NA; j_gene: TRBJ1-1; d_gene: NA; CDR3aa: CASSFFVGANTEAFF; CDR3nt: TGTGCCAGCAGTTTCTTCGTAGGGGCGAACACTGAAGCTTTCTTT
v_gene: TRBV28; abundance: NA; j_gene: TRBJ2-3; d_gene: TRBD2; CDR3aa: CASSHPGLGGAGDTQYF; CDR3nt: TGTGCCAGCAGTCATCCGGGACTAGGAGGAGCAGGAGATACGCAGTATTTT
v_gene: TRBV6-1; abundance: NA; j_gene: TRBJ2-7; d_gene: NA; CDR3aa: CASGLYRNSYEQYF; CDR3nt: TGTGCCAGCGGCCTTTACAGGAACTCCTACGAGCAGTACTTC
v_gene: TRBV27; abundance: NA; j_gene: TRBJ2-4; d_gene: TRBD1; CDR3aa: CASSSQTGGDQYF; CDR3nt: TGTGCCAGCAGTTCTCAGACAGGGGGTGATCAGTACTTC
v_gene: TRBV19; abundance: NA; j_gene: TRBJ1-2; d_gene: NA; CDR3aa: CASSPAVWGYTF; CDR3nt: TGTGCCAGTAGCCCCGCGGTTTGGGGCTACACCTTC
v_gene: TRBV9; abundance: NA; j_gene: TRBJ2-7; d_gene: NA; CDR3aa: CASSVAGTSGAYEQYF; CDR3nt: TGTGCCAGCAGCGTAGCGGGGACTTCGGGGGCCTACGAGCAGTACTTC
v_gene: TRBV13; abundance: NA; j_gene: TRBJ2-1; d_gene: TRBD1; CDR3aa: CASSLSGQGIVGNEQFF; CDR3nt: TGTGCCAGCAGCTTATCGGGACAGGGGATTGTAGGCAATGAGCAGTTCTTC
v_gene: TRBV4-1; abundance: once; j_gene: TRBJ2-1; d_gene: TRBD2; CDR3aa: CASSPPGLDEQFF; CDR3nt: TGCGCCAGCAGCCCCCCCGGACTAGATGAGCAGTTCTTC
v_gene: TRBV11-2; abundance: NA; j_gene: TRBJ1-1; d_gene: NA; CDR3aa: CASSPARGKDTEAFF; CDR3nt: TGTGCCAGCAGCCCTGCACGGGGGAAGGACACTGAAGCTTTCTTT
v_gene: TRBV19; abundance: once; j_gene: TRBJ1-1; d_gene: NA; CDR3aa: CASSMADNTEAFF; CDR3nt: TGTGCCAGTAGTATGGCAGATAACACTGAAGCTTTCTTT
v_gene: TRBV2; abundance: NA; j_gene: TRBJ2-7; d_gene: TRBD2; CDR3aa: CASSPRLAGDHEQYF; CDR3nt: TGTGCCAGCAGCCCTAGACTAGCGGGAGACCACGAGCAGTACTTC
v_gene: TRBV7-9; abundance: once; j_gene: TRBJ2-6; d_gene: TRBD1; CDR3aa: CASSLIGTGGSGANVLTF; CDR3nt: TGTGCCAGCAGCTTAATTGGGACAGGGGGATCTGGGGCCAACGTCCTGACTTTC
v_gene: TRBV7-2; abundance: NA; j_gene: TRBJ1-1; d_gene: NA; CDR3aa: CASSPYGTEGEAEAFF; CDR3nt: TGTGCCAGCAGCCCCTATGGCACTGAGGGTGAGGCAGAAGCTTTCTTT
v_gene: TRBV5-6; abundance: once; j_gene: TRBJ1-5; d_gene: TRBD1; CDR3aa: CASSLRGQGAEGQPQHF; CDR3nt: TGTGCCAGCAGCTTGAGGGGACAGGGGGCAGAGGGTCAGCCCCAGCATTTT
v_gene: TRBV6-6; abundance: NA; j_gene: TRBJ1-2; d_gene: NA; CDR3aa: CASIGGFNYGYTF; CDR3nt: TGTGCCAGCATAGGAGGGTTTAATTATGGCTACACCTTC
v_gene: TRBV27; abundance: few; j_gene: TRBJ2-1; d_gene: NA; CDR3aa: CASSLGDSYNEQFF; CDR3nt: TGTGCCAGCAGTTTGGGAGACTCATACAATGAGCAGTTCTTC
v_gene: TRBV5-4; abundance: NA; j_gene: TRBJ2-1; d_gene: NA; CDR3aa: CASSPLRGSNGEQFF; CDR3nt: TGTGCCAGCAGCCCCCTTCGGGGTAGCAATGGTGAGCAGTTCTTC
v_gene: TRBV28; abundance: NA; j_gene: TRBJ2-3; d_gene: TRBD2; CDR3aa: CASSEIAGADTQYF; CDR3nt: TGTGCCAGCAGTGAAATAGCGGGAGCAGATACGCAGTATTTT
v_gene: TRBV10-3; abundance: NA; j_gene: TRBJ2-1; d_gene: TRBD2; CDR3aa: CAISVGGGHNEQFF; CDR3nt: TGTGCCATCAGTGTCGGGGGGGGGCATAATGAGCAGTTCTTC
v_gene: TRBV9; abundance: NA; j_gene: TRBJ2-7; d_gene: NA; CDR3aa: CASSVGQSYEQYF; CDR3nt: TGTGCCAGCAGCGTCGGACAATCCTACGAGCAGTACTTC
v_gene: TRBV9; abundance: NA; j_gene: TRBJ2-7; d_gene: NA; CDR3aa: CASSVGGDSLGPYEQYF; CDR3nt: TGTGCCAGCAGCGTAGGAGGAGACAGCCTCGGGCCCTACGAGCAGTACTTC